This TCR beta chain was captured in a study of T cell responses to AZD1222 COVID-19 vaccine (dated by TCRdb to about 2021). Regarding the study in general: A total of about 230 trial participants underwent TCR sequencing, of whom roughly 210 received two doses of AZD1222 and some 26 received two doses of the MenACWY control vaccine. Enrollment into the trials was organized by age into subgroups of 18-55, 56-69 and 70-plus years, and those subgroups contained roughly 150, 30 and 60 TCR-sequenced participants, respectively. On the study overall, not on this receptor specifically: Participants were mostly white British and included more females than males, and it was suggested by the authors that clonal diversity may have been underestimated. CD4 TCRs associated with the vaccine covered the entire spike protein, and the dominant responses were in regions 160-218 and 743-854. Nearly half of unique spike-specific TCRs reportedly recognized epitopes outside regions mutated in the B.1.351 and B.1.1.7 variants. In the small 56-69-year group, the increase in depth fell short of significance, most likely because of low power. Because no day 14 peak-response samples were available, the repertoires could be characterized only after the peak T cell response. After two AZD1222 doses, spike-specific TCR breadth and depth were significantly higher than at day 0 and than in MenACWY recipients. Only 5 to 7 AZD1222 recipients were SARS-CoV-2 seropositive at baseline, limiting conclusions about previously exposed vaccinees.

The intended sense of this specimen's time point label: about 28 days (+/-7) after the second vaccine dose. Because spike-specific TCR depth and breadth did not differ between the two schedules, AZD1222 recipients who got a second dose at roughly 4 weeks were pooled with those who got a second dose at roughly 12 weeks. Vaccinee samples were obtained from the UK trials COV001 and COV002, which included a single-blind randomized controlled phase 2/3 trial of AZD1222 (ChAdOx1 nCoV-19) in healthy adults. For TCRbeta chain sequencing, PBMC samples from trial participants were taken at day 0 and at day 28 after the second dose. As concerns this clone: Its antigen is still unknown. Base qualities are not recorded, but no much larger clone differs from it by a single base.

The CDR3 regions of human TCRbeta chains were analyzed by immunosequencing. The study's own analysis went as follows. Repertoire TCRs were matched against a reference library of SARS-CoV-2-specific TCRs generated with the MIRA antigen-specificity platform. Breadth meant the fraction of unique TCRs that were SARS-CoV-2-associated, whereas depth meant the fraction of total T cells that were SARS-CoV-2-associated. Using the MIRA data, every spike-specific TCR was mapped to the spike region that the TCR reacted to and assigned to either a CD4 or a CD8 class. Log10-transformed breadth and depth values were compared by one-way ANOVA with Sidak's multiple comparisons tests. Drawn from immuneACCESS, this table holds only the in-frame rearrangements with V and J called that TCRdb kept. Clones are partly lost; checked studies trace under half to an unresolved V gene and leave the rest unexplained. For V, J and clone size, that table is used; D and trimming come from the DNA. This sample lists approximately 160,000 clones; roughly 94% were detected once. The ten largest clones capture 4% to 5.5% of the sample.

This specimen consisted of peripheral blood, obtained 28 days after the second AZD1222 dose. The clonotype was recovered from an adult who received the AZD1222 COVID-19 vaccine.

The sequenced DNA: TGTGCCAGCTCATTTTCTACCGGGGATGAGCAGTTCTTC. It encodes CASSFSTGDEQFF. This receptor chain uses TRBV18 and TRBJ2-1; 5 matching bases give a weak D call of TRBD2. The V and J ends are trimmed by 5 bases and 8 bases, leaving 13 bases between them. CDR1 and CDR2 (KGHSH, LQKENI) derive from the germline V gene. Taken from cysteine to phenylalanine, the CDR3 has 13 residues. Solely the CDR3 DNA is kept, with 39 bases framed from the first base.